This TCR beta chain emerged from a study of molecular identifiers for immune sequencing clone quantification (dated by TCRdb to the late 2010s). For the study in its entirety: In a replicate experiment, RNA from roughly 18,000 or 92,000 naive CD8 T cells was split into five aliquots, four of which were sequenced. This methods study benchmarked molecular-identifier clustering-based TCR repertoire sequencing (MIDCIRS) and TCR RNA copy counting, using CD8 T cells to do so.

Cut back by 8 bases and 2 bases, the V and J ends lie 16 bases apart. The CDR3 goes from the cysteine to the phenylalanine over 14 residues. The entry retains the CDR3 DNA only, 42 bases that are in frame from base 1. The germline V gene sets CDR1 to LGHNA and CDR2 to YSLEER. Libraries of naive CD8 T cells were built from anywhere between about 18,000 and 1,000,000 sorted cells, with 10%, 30% or 50% of the purified RNA used. Naive CD8 T cells, defined as CD8+CD4-CCR7+CD45RA+, were FACS-sorted into RLT Plus buffer on a BD FACSAria II. Roughly ten TCR copies' worth of Jurkat RNA were spiked into roughly 19,000-1,000,000 naive CD8 T cell samples to test detection sensitivity. CD8 T cells were enriched with RosetteSep CD8+ T Cell Enrichment Cocktail and Ficoll-Paque, followed by ACK red cell lysis. Regarding this clonotype: Its antigen specificity is not known. Since a much larger clone is just one base distant, this may be a read error.

Overall study outcomes, separate from this receptor: Approximately 3.3 recovered TCR RNA copies per cell were obtained by modeling, versus approximately 9 by digital PCR, implying a capture efficiency of around 28%. In CMV-specific effector cells, clones with more than 20 RNA copies contained over 98% of molecules, whereas in naive cells such clones contained under 1% of molecules. Even against a background of some 920,000 naive CD8 T cells, spiked-in Jurkat TCR RNA amounting to a single cell's worth was reported to be detectable. The naive libraries included spiked-in Jurkat TCR RNA (10 copies' worth), and this RNA is not part of the donor repertoire. When barcode sub-clustering was omitted, TCR diversity was inflated by chimeric consensus sequences, with chimeras reaching as high as 47%. The sizes of highly expanded clones could end up underestimated when identical TCR molecules share a barcode.

The library came from PCR. The data were produced on a NextSeq 500. Preparation of bulk TCR libraries followed a previously described approach, with the TCR primers listed in Table S5. Total RNA was purified with the Qiagen AllPrep DNA/RNA kit. Before analysis, reads from multiple sequencing runs of one library were combined. The study's processing was this. Only reads with exact TCR constant sequence were kept, trimmed to 150 nt, and grouped by their 12-nt molecular barcodes. Reads within each barcode group were sub-clustered using a 15% Levenshtein threshold, and quality-weighted consensus sequences were constructed for each RNA molecule. Non-functional sequences were removed, as were lower-count sequences one edit away from another. Based on fitting two negative binomial distributions, any barcode sub-cluster with under 20% of the maximum read count was discarded. Clones were called with MiXCR by TCRdb after fastp trimmed the public reads at Q25, and only in-frame beta chains were retained. Each entry merges the rows of one CDR3 protein and shows their most common DNA and genes. The V and J calls were determined by TCRdb, not by the authors. The table for this sample lists hundreds of thousands of distinct CDR3 sequences; roughly 23% of them were counted only once. The ten largest clones capture 0.78% of the sample.

The source is a human donor in good health. Some libraries in this study had Jurkat cell RNA spiked in. The sample comprised naive CD8+ T cells from blood, with Jurkat cell RNA spiked in. The cell subset or site label here, explained by the study, means: FACS-sorted CD8+CD4-CCR7+CD45RA+ naive T cells. The V and J genes are TRBV4-3 and TRBJ2-7; the D gene is perhaps TRBD1 or TRBD2, each of them matching over 5 bases. The DNA sequence is TGCGCCAGCGGCCCCGGTTTGGGACCCTACGAGCAGTACTTC. It codes for CASGPGLGPYEQYF.